What follows are 3 T cell receptor beta chains derived from one specimen sequenced in a study of blood T cells in healthy people across ages. Next came a second PCR, run for about 7 to 12 cycles, which used a sample-barcoded 5' primer along with a J-beta primer mix. TCRdb re-called the 5' RACE reads through MiXCR, storing one row per CDR3 protein. The sample lists 1.5 million to 2 million distinct CDR3 sequences; around 50% were seen once. The specimen sequenced was blood. The source is a woman in her thirties or forties in good health.

This clonotype was seen more than once but under ten times. CDR3 sequence (DNA): TGCAGTGCGCCAGGCGGGGGAATGGTCGAGCAGTACTTC. Residues: CSAPGGGMVEQYF. This chain links TRBV20-1 with TRBJ2-5; 7 bases fit TRBD2. Judging by the DNA end, TRBJ2-7 fits better; the J call may be wrong. Germline CDR1 reads DFQATT; CDR2 reads SNEGSKA (reference sequence). The CDR3 contains 13 residues.

This clonotype was counted only a few times. V usage is TRBV7-8 and J usage is TRBJ2-7; D is unresolved. V lost 3 bases, J lost 2 bases, and 14 bases lay in between. Germline CDR1 and CDR2: SGHVS and FQNEAQ. This CDR3 contains 15 residues. The CDR3: CASSFSQNPTYEQYF. In nucleotides, the CDR3 is TGTGCCAGCAGCTTTTCACAGAACCCAACCTACGAGCAGTACTTC.

The chain is built from TRBV11-1 and TRBJ2-1, with D possibly TRBD1 on 6 matching bases. Germline V gene sequence: CDR1 SGHAT, CDR2 FQDESV (reference sequence). The CDR3 length is 17 residues. The germline V and J ends were trimmed by 1 base and 10 bases, with 23 bases remaining between them. The CDR3 DNA is TGTGCCAGCAGCTTAGGCGGACAGCCTTCAAGGTTAATGGAGCAGTTCTTC. Protein product: CASSLGGQPSRLMEQFF.